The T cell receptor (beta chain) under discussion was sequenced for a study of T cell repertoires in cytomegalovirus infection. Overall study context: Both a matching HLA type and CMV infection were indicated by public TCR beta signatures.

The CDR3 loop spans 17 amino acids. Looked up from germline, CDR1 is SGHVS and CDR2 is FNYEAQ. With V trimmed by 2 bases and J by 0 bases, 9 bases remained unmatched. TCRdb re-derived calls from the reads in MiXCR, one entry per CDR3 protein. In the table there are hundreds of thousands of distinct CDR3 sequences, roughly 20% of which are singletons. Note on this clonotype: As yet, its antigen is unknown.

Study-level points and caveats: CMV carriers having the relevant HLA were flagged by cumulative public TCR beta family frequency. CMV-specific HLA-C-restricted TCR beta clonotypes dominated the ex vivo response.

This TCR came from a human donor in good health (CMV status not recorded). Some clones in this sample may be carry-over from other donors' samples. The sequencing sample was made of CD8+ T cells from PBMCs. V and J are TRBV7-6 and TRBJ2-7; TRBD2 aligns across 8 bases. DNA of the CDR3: TGTGCCAGCAGCTTAACCCCCCAGCGGGGGACCTCCTACGAGCAGTACTTC. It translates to CASSLTPQRGTSYEQYF.